Given below is one T cell receptor beta chain in context. V lost 6 bases to trimming and J lost 11 bases; unmatched junction nucleotides: 11. The CDR3 runs 14 residues. In germline, CDR1 is MDHEN, CDR2 SYDVKM. These data originate in a study of cytomegalovirus exposure and HLA in healthy donors. With 60 Vbeta and 13 Jbeta primers, the PCR was carried out. Data came from immunoSEQ multiplex PCR; TCRdb stores just in-frame clones and leaves some out. Among some 200,000 clones listed, about 10% were seen once. The sequenced material came from PBMCs. The receptor was derived from a woman in her twenties or thirties in good health and CMV-seropositive. The chain employs TRBV28 and TRBJ2-2; TRBD2 matches 8 bases. CDR3 nucleotide sequence: TGTGCCAGCAGACCGGGACTAGTGAACGCAGAGCTGTTTTTT. It translates to CASRPGLVNAELFF.